This T cell receptor beta chain was profiled in a study of cytomegalovirus exposure and HLA in healthy donors. With respect to this clone: Its target is not known.

This CDR3 is built from 15 residues. Germline CDR1 SGHRS, CDR2 YFSETQ. Trimming left V 0 bases short and J 5 bases short, with 15 bases between. Nominally healthy donors provided the samples, though records likely missed some immune exposures. Primers for the PCR totalled 60 Vbeta and 13 Jbeta. Sequenced by immunoSEQ multiplex PCR; TCRdb stores in-frame clones only, minus some. The sample shows around 90,000 clones, 86% of them seen only once. General observations from the study: It was about 150 TCR beta chains that were listed as cytomegalovirus-associated. Specific recognition of CMV antigens was confirmed in vitro for a few chains (all CMV-associated).

V gene TRBV5-1 combines with J gene TRBJ2-7; weak D call: TRBD1 (5 bases). The sample taken for sequencing was PBMCs. The TCR comes from a young man in good health and CMV-seropositive. The CDR3 spells CASSLGSRDHNEQYF. The CDR3 DNA is TGCGCCAGCAGCTTGGGGAGCAGGGATCACAACGAGCAGTACTTC. Full variable domain (missing parts from reference TRBV5-1 and TRBJ2-7): KAGVTQTPRYLIKTRGQQVTLSCSPISGHRSVSWYQQTPGQGLQFLFEYFSETQRNKGNFPGRFSGRQFSNSRSEMNVSTLELGDSALYLCASSLGSRDHNEQYFGPGTRLTVT.